The rows below give T cell receptor beta chains drawn from one sample of a study of immune heterogeneity within non-small cell lung tumors. TCRdb independently ran MiXCR on the multiplex PCR reads; one entry per CDR3 protein. The sample has more than 9,000 distinct CDR3 sequences; just under 30% are singletons. Sequenced: lung tumor tissue. The receptors derive from an older woman with non-small cell lung cancer. CDR3s include the opening cysteine and the closing phenylalanine or tryptophan. Fields, in order: D gene, J gene, clone size, V gene, CDR3 protein, CDR3 DNA. The D gene is left open where the match is weak. Clone size is not always given. Where it is, it says once, few, many or a class for expanded clones.

d_gene: TRBD1; j_gene: TRBJ2-1; abundance: many; v_gene: TRBV30; CDR3aa: CAWSGGTGTGVRNEQFF; CDR3nt: TGTGCCTGGAGTGGGGGAACCGGGACAGGGGTACGAAATGAGCAGTTCTTC
d_gene: NA; j_gene: TRBJ1-2; abundance: medium-sized; v_gene: TRBV29-1; CDR3aa: CSVEDVFGGYTF; CDR3nt: TGCAGCGTTGAAGACGTTTTTGGCGGCTACACCTTC
d_gene: NA; j_gene: TRBJ2-1; abundance: NA; v_gene: TRBV13; CDR3aa: CASSSYQSNEQFF; CDR3nt: TGTGCCAGCAGCTCTTACCAGAGCAATGAGCAGTTCTTC
d_gene: NA; j_gene: TRBJ1-5; abundance: medium-sized; v_gene: TRBV6-1; CDR3aa: CASSPNSNQPQHF; CDR3nt: TGTGCCAGCAGCCCGAATAGCAATCAGCCCCAGCATTTT
d_gene: NA; j_gene: TRBJ1-6; abundance: medium-sized; v_gene: TRBV6-4; CDR3aa: CASSTQGLGSPLHF; CDR3nt: TGTGCCAGCAGTACACAGGGACTGGGATCACCCCTCCACTTT
d_gene: NA; j_gene: TRBJ1-4; abundance: NA; v_gene: TRBV5-1; CDR3aa: CASSLAQGNEKLFF; CDR3nt: TGCGCCAGCAGCTTGGCCCAGGGAAATGAAAAACTGTTTTTT
d_gene: NA; j_gene: TRBJ2-5; abundance: many; v_gene: TRBV28; CDR3aa: CASSLFGETQYF; CDR3nt: TGTGCCAGCAGTTTATTCGGAGAGACCCAGTACTTC
d_gene: TRBD1; j_gene: TRBJ2-7; abundance: many; v_gene: TRBV20-1; CDR3aa: CSAPRQGRDVQYF; CDR3nt: TGCAGTGCCCCTCGACAGGGACGGGACGTGCAGTACTTC
d_gene: NA; j_gene: TRBJ1-6; abundance: NA; v_gene: TRBV10-1; CDR3aa: CASSDQDSPLHF; CDR3nt: TGCGCCAGCAGTGACCAGGATTCACCCCTCCACTTT
d_gene: NA; j_gene: TRBJ2-1; abundance: few; v_gene: TRBV3-1; CDR3aa: CASSQGPLSEQFF; CDR3nt: TGTGCCAGCAGCCAAGGACCTTTGAGTGAGCAGTTCTTC
d_gene: NA; j_gene: TRBJ2-7; abundance: NA; v_gene: TRBV5-1; CDR3aa: CASSLEQSRRIDEQYF; CDR3nt: TGCGCCAGCAGCTTGGAACAGAGCAGACGTATCGACGAGCAGTACTTC
d_gene: NA; j_gene: TRBJ2-2; abundance: NA; v_gene: TRBV5-1; CDR3aa: CASSLSVTGELFF; CDR3nt: TGCGCCAGCAGCCTGTCGGTCACCGGGGAGCTGTTTTTT
d_gene: NA; j_gene: TRBJ2-7; abundance: medium-sized; v_gene: TRBV5-1; CDR3aa: CASSLGGRGSSYEQYF; CDR3nt: TGCGCCAGCAGCTTGGGCGGTAGGGGGAGCTCCTACGAGCAGTACTTC
d_gene: TRBD1; j_gene: TRBJ2-2; abundance: many; v_gene: TRBV7-3; CDR3aa: CASRATGGHTGELFF; CDR3nt: TGTGCCAGCAGGGCAACAGGGGGCCACACCGGGGAGCTGTTTTTT
d_gene: TRBD1; j_gene: TRBJ2-7; abundance: medium-sized; v_gene: TRBV28; CDR3aa: CASSSGTGNEQYF; CDR3nt: TGTGCCAGCAGTTCCGGGACAGGGAACGAGCAGTACTTC
d_gene: NA; j_gene: TRBJ1-2; abundance: once; v_gene: TRBV11-2; CDR3aa: CASRGRRYGYTF; CDR3nt: TGTGCCAGTAGGGGGAGGAGGTATGGCTACACCTTC
d_gene: NA; j_gene: TRBJ2-5; abundance: medium-sized; v_gene: TRBV29-1; CDR3aa: CSVEDARGRQETQYF; CDR3nt: TGCAGCGTTGAAGACGCCCGAGGCAGACAAGAGACCCAGTACTTC
d_gene: NA; j_gene: TRBJ2-6; abundance: medium-sized; v_gene: TRBV15; CDR3aa: CATSRDRSGANVLTF; CDR3nt: TGTGCCACCAGCAGAGATCGGTCTGGGGCCAACGTCCTGACTTTC
d_gene: NA; j_gene: TRBJ2-7; abundance: many; v_gene: TRBV29-1; CDR3aa: CSVKKQGGSYEQYF; CDR3nt: TGCAGCGTAAAGAAACAGGGAGGTTCCTACGAGCAGTACTTC
d_gene: NA; j_gene: TRBJ1-3; abundance: NA; v_gene: TRBV4-3; CDR3aa: CASSPNRYGNTIYF; CDR3nt: TGCGCCAGCAGCCCTAACAGGTATGGAAACACCATATATTTT
d_gene: NA; j_gene: TRBJ1-6; abundance: many; v_gene: TRBV7-2; CDR3aa: CASSSGGTLHF; CDR3nt: TGTGCCAGCAGCTCGGGGGGGACCCTCCACTTT
d_gene: NA; j_gene: TRBJ2-7; abundance: medium-sized; v_gene: TRBV6-1; CDR3aa: CASSPRAGRDEQYF; CDR3nt: TGTGCCAGCAGCCCCCGGGCAGGGCGAGACGAGCAGTACTTC
d_gene: TRBD1; j_gene: TRBJ1-2; abundance: medium-sized; v_gene: TRBV5-1; CDR3aa: CASSPTGWVYGYTF; CDR3nt: TGCGCCAGCAGCCCGACAGGGTGGGTCTATGGCTACACCTTC
d_gene: NA; j_gene: TRBJ2-5; abundance: many; v_gene: TRBV28; CDR3aa: CASSLSYKQETQYF; CDR3nt: TGTGCCAGCAGTTTATCGTACAAACAAGAGACCCAGTACTTC